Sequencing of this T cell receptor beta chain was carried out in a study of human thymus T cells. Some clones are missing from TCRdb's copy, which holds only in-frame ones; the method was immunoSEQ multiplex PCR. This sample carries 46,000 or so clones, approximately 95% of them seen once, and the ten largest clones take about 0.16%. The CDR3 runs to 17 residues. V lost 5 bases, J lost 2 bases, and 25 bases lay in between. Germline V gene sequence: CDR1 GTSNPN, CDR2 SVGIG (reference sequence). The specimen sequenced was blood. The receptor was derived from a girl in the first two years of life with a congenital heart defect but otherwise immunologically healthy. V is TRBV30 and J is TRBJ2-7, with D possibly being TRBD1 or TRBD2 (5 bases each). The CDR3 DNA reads TGTGCCTGGCTTCCATTCTCCCGGGACCTCCTACCCTACGAGCAGTACTTC. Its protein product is CAWLPFSRDLLPYEQYF.